This T cell receptor (beta chain) was found in a study of blood T cell repertoires in COVID-19. Looking at the study overall: COVID-19 samples from acute and convalescent phases originated in the United States, Italy and Spain. Sample material is recorded as cDNA or gDNA derived from T cells, B-cell-depleted T cells, or PBMCs.

Donors in Cohort 3 counted as recovered after two negative PCRs, clearance, or symptom resolution. CDR1 is MNHEY, CDR2 SVGAGI, per germline. This CDR3 has 14 amino acids. J gave up 8 bases and V 4 bases, and 10 bases lay outside the gene matches. Authors' data handling: Estimates of nucleated cell counts were drawn from the amplification of reference gene primers. Generated by immunoSEQ multiplex PCR, the TCRdb table keeps only in-frame clones and is missing some. V and J calls and clone size follow that table, whereas D and trimming were derived from the DNA. Here the sample spans some 270,000 clones, 70% to 90% being singletons. The table lists this clone with a few counts.

The chain links TRBV6-5 to TRBJ1-2; 7 bases align to TRBD1. The specimen was PBMCs or T cells enriched from blood (not recorded which). The source of this sequence is a woman in her 30s who had recovered from COVID-19. CDR3: CASSWERGRGGYTF. In DNA, the CDR3 is TGTGCCAGCAGTTGGGAGAGGGGGCGGGGAGGCTACACCTTC.